The sample holds many counts of the clone carrying this T cell receptor beta chain. What it binds is not known. What was amplified from RNA transcripts were TCR beta CDR3 regions. The study used the HTBI primer set for a first-round RT-PCR of the TCR CDR3. TCRdb analysed the multiplex PCR reads with MiXCR anew, one entry per CDR3 protein. The sample lists roughly 570,000 distinct CDR3 sequences, about 15% occurring once. This record comes from a study of T cells in Graves' hyperthyroidism and ophthalmopathy. Study-level points and caveats: Most clonotypes expanded in the thyroid (above 0.001) were also present in blood.

This clonotype originated in a woman under 40 with Graves' hyperthyroidism. The sequenced sample consisted of blood.

CDR3 DNA sequence: TGTGCCAGCAGCCGAACTGGAGGGCTAGCGGAGACCCAGTACTTC. As protein: CASSRTGGLAETQYF. V and J are TRBV7-2 and TRBJ2-5, with a weak D call TRBD2 (6 bases). Germline CDR1 and CDR2: SGHTA and FQGNSA. Trimming took off 5 bases at V and 5 bases at J, with 18 bases between the two ends. The CDR3 totals 15 residues.